The source of this T cell receptor (beta chain) is a study of T cell changes during pregnancy in multiple sclerosis. This clone came up a few times. The table came from immunoSEQ multiplex PCR; TCRdb's copy has only in-frame clones and leaves some out. The sample lists 70,000 or so clones; around 90% were seen once. CDR1 is SNHLY and CDR2 is FYNNEI in the germline V gene. The CDR3 extends over 12 amino acids. V lost 2 bases and J 2 bases, leaving 4 bases between the germline ends. The receptor's source is a female donor with multiple sclerosis, enrolled in a pregnancy study. Material: CD4+ T cells from peripheral blood mononuclear cells, obtained after pregnancy. The chain links TRBV2 to TRBJ2-7, with D unresolved. The CDR3 spells CASSETAYEQYF. The CDR3, as DNA: TGTGCCAGCAGTGAAACTGCCTACGAGCAGTACTTC.